This T cell receptor (beta chain) was recorded in a study of blood T cell repertoires in COVID-19. Study-wide context: Specimens from acute and convalescent COVID-19 originated in the United States, Italy and Spain. Nucleic acid was either cDNA or gDNA, and it came from T cells, B-cell-depleted T cells, or PBMCs.

The germline CDR1 and CDR2 sequences are ENHRY and SYGVKD. This CDR3 region has 17 residues. The V gene lost 4 bases and the J gene lost 4 bases, with 21 bases spanning the gap. Per the authors' pipeline: Quantification of nucleated cells was approximated via reference gene primer amplification. The assay was immunoSEQ multiplex PCR, and TCRdb's table has in-frame clones only and misses some. From that table come the V and J calls and clone size; the DNA was used to work out D and trimming. The sample includes around 140,000 clones, about 89% of them seen just once. What was sequenced was peripheral blood. This rearrangement joins TRBV10-3 to TRBJ2-3; perhaps TRBD1 as D (5 bases). This receptor was taken from a man aged 45-60 years with active or convalescent COVID-19. In nucleotides, the CDR3 is TGTGCCATCAGTGCCCCCGAGGCAGGGTTTAGGCCAGATACGCAGTATTTT. Its translation is CAISAPEAGFRPDTQYF.